The 20 T cell receptor beta chains in this list originate from one sample, sequenced in a study of blood T cell repertoires in COVID-19. Sequenced by immunoSEQ multiplex PCR; TCRdb stores in-frame clones only, minus some. The sample lists roughly 250,000 clones, about nine tenths occurring once. The sample was PBMCs or T cells enriched from blood (not recorded which). These receptors all stem from a woman aged 18 to 35 who had recovered from COVID-19.

The J gene is TRBJ2-5, the V gene TRBV5-1; 13 nucleotides agree with TRBD2. The germline V gene encodes CDR1 SGHRS and CDR2 YFSETQ. Losses at the gene ends were 0 bases for V and 5 bases for J; bases not matched to a gene: 4. This CDR3 spans 16 amino acids. The CDR3 nucleotides are TGCGCCAGCAGCTTGGGGACTAGCGGGGGCCTCGAGACCCAGTACTTC. Translating gives CASSLGTSGGLETQYF.

The chain uses TRBV24-1 and TRBJ1-1, with a tentative D call TRBD1 (5 bases). Germline assignment: CDR1 KGHDR and CDR2 SFDVKD. The V gene lost 3 bases and the J gene lost 5 bases, with 12 bases spanning the gap. The CDR3 extends over 14 amino acids. CDR3: CATSDAERGTEAFF. DNA for the CDR3: TGTGCCACCAGTGATGCCGAAAGGGGTACTGAAGCTTTCTTT.

The chain's CDR3 is CAISRDRDANYGYTF. CDR3 bases: TGTGCCATCAGCCGAGACAGGGACGCTAACTATGGCTACACCTTC. The chain carries TRBV10-3 and TRBJ1-2, with 7 bases aligning to TRBD1. Per the germline V gene, CDR1 is ENHRY and CDR2 is SYGVKD. After removal of 6 bases from V and 0 bases from J, the junction contained 7 bases not matched to a gene. The CDR3 contains 15 residues.

The chain links TRBV18 to TRBJ2-1, with D possibly matching TRBD2 (6 bases). The CDR3 has 13 amino acids. Germline CDR1 and CDR2: KGHSH and LQKENI. Trimming removed 3 bases at V and 10 bases at J, with 13 bases between. The CDR3 loop is CASSPSAAGEQFF. CDR3 in DNA: TGTGCCAGCTCACCTAGCGCGGCGGGAGAGCAGTTCTTC.

This chain joins TRBV5-5 and TRBJ2-1, with TRBD2 as a possible D gene (5 bases). Germline CDR1 SGHKS, CDR2 YYEKEE (reference sequence). This CDR3 is built from 12 residues. The V end lost 1 base, the J end lost 9 bases, and 8 bases lay between the germline ends. CDR3 in DNA: TGTGCCAGCAGCTTGTCTCGGGGTGAGCAGTTCTTC. It encodes CASSLSRGEQFF.

This sequence joins TRBV9 and TRBJ2-2; D gene uncertain. Germline values: CDR1 SGDLS, CDR2 YYNGEE. The ends were cut back, 3 bases at V and 1 base at J, with 13 bases in the middle. The CDR3 length is 16 residues. DNA of the CDR3: TGTGCCAGCAGCGCCTCCACAGTTGGGAACACCGGGGAGCTGTTTTTT. This codes for CASSASTVGNTGELFF.

The chain uses TRBV11-2 and TRBJ2-6; TRBD1 agrees at 8 bases. The CDR3 is 14 residues long. Germline CDR1 and CDR2: SGHAT and FQNNGV. Trimming at V came to 5 bases and at J to 3 bases, leaving 0 bases not matched to a gene. CDR3 residues: CASSGQGGANVLTF. For the CDR3, the DNA is TGTGCCAGCAGCGGACAGGGTGGGGCCAACGTCCTGACTTTC.

The CDR3 region has the DNA TGTGCCACCAGCCCTGGTGGAGGATTTTACAATGAGCAGTTCTTC. Translated: CATSPGGGFYNEQFF. The genes are TRBV24-1 and TRBJ2-1, with D possibly matching TRBD2 (5 bases). V lost 7 bases, J lost 4 bases, and 16 bases lay in between. CDR1 and CDR2 (germline): KGHDR, SFDVKD. CDR3 length equals 15 residues.

This sequence joins TRBV4-2 and TRBJ1-2, with D possibly being TRBD1 (6 bases). This CDR3 is 17 amino acids long. Germline loops: CDR1 LGHNA, CDR2 YNFKEQ. The ends were cut back, 0 bases at V and 2 bases at J, with 16 bases in the middle. The CDR3 sequence: CASSQDPSGQANYGYTF. The CDR3 DNA reads as TGTGCCAGCAGCCAAGATCCTTCGGGACAAGCGAACTATGGCTACACCTTC.

The chain joins TRBV27 to TRBJ2-3, with D perhaps TRBD2 (6 bases). Germline assignment: CDR1 MNHEY and CDR2 SMNVEV (reference sequence). This CDR3 region has 14 residues. The V end was cut by 1 base, the J end by 4 bases, with 9 bases between. The CDR3 spells CASSLYRRADTQYF. DNA for the CDR3: TGTGCCAGCAGTTTATATAGGAGGGCAGATACGCAGTATTTT.

This rearrangement joins TRBV28 to TRBJ1-4; no firm D call. Germline CDR1 reads MDHEN; CDR2 reads SYDVKM. V was trimmed by 5 bases and J by 5 bases, leaving 9 bases between them. This CDR3 comprises 13 residues. CDR3 residues: CASSHGRNEKLFF. In DNA form, the CDR3 reads TGTGCCAGCAGTCATGGGAGGAATGAAAAACTGTTTTTT. Complete variable domain (other parts from reference TRBV28 and TRBJ1-4): DVKVTQSSRYLVKRTGEKVFLECVQDMDHENMFWYRQDPGLGLRLIYFSYDVKMKEKGDIPEGYSVSREKKERFSLILESASTNQTSMYLCASSHGRNEKLFFGSGTQLSVL.

This clone was detected only a few times. The chain uses TRBV7-3 and TRBJ1-1; D is undetermined. V lost 0 bases and J 2 bases, leaving 10 bases between the germline ends. This CDR3 has 15 amino acids. Germline V gene lookup returns CDR1 SGHTA and CDR2 FQGTGA. CDR3 in DNA: TGTGCCAGCAGCTTAACGACGGGGAGAAACACTGAAGCTTTCTTT. This encodes CASSLTTGRNTEAFF.

V and J are TRBV7-2 and TRBJ1-1; D gene unclear. This CDR3 region has 15 residues. The V gene lost 2 bases and the J gene lost 0 bases, with 10 bases spanning the gap. The V gene's germline CDR1 is SGHTA and CDR2 FQGNSA. Here the CDR3 reads CASSLMWSLNTEAFF. DNA of the CDR3: TGTGCCAGCAGCTTAATGTGGAGCCTGAACACTGAAGCTTTCTTT.

Note on this clone: Other nucleotide sequences from this sample produce the same CDR3. The genes are TRBV27 and TRBJ1-1; D not certain. The CDR3 extends over 13 amino acids. V was shortened by 2 bases and J by 1 base, with 5 bases between the two germline ends. Germline CDR1 MNHEY, CDR2 SMNVEV (reference sequence). CDR3 sequence reads: CASSLRGNTEAFF. In DNA form, the CDR3 reads TGTGCCAGCAGTTTACGGGGGAACACTGAAGCTTTCTTT.

This chain uses TRBV5-1 with TRBJ2-5, with TRBD1 identical over 8 bases. The V gene's germline CDR1 is SGHRS and CDR2 YFSETQ. This CDR3 contains 14 residues. The V and J ends lost 4 bases and 5 bases, in that order; junction bases with no gene match: 7. The CDR3 DNA is TGCGCCAGCAGCCTCGGACAGGGCAGGGAGACCCAGTACTTC. Translation: CASSLGQGRETQYF. The entire variable domain, with the rest obtained from reference TRBV5-1 and TRBJ2-5, is as follows: KAGVTQTPRYLIKTRGQQVTLSCSPISGHRSVSWYQQTPGQGLQFLFEYFSETQRNKGNFPGRFSGRQFSNSRSEMNVSTLELGDSALYLCASSLGQGRETQYFGPGTRLLVL.

V and J are TRBV7-9 and TRBJ2-1; possibly TRBD2 for D (5 bases). Germline CDR1 is SEHNR and CDR2 is FQNEAQ (reference sequence). This CDR3 spans 12 amino acids. V was clipped by 1 base and J by 10 bases, with 8 bases between them. The CDR3 loop is CASSLGREEQFF. The CDR3 bases are TGTGCCAGCAGCTTAGGTCGGGAAGAGCAGTTCTTC.

The rearrangement joins TRBV5-8 to TRBJ2-1; tentatively, D is TRBD1 (5 bases). This CDR3 is built from 14 residues. The germline V and J ends were trimmed by 2 bases and 5 bases, with 11 bases remaining between them. In germline, CDR1 is SGHTS, CDR2 YDEGEE. The CDR3 is CASSFQDTDNEQFF. DNA of the CDR3: TGTGCCAGCAGCTTTCAGGACACCGACAATGAGCAGTTCTTC.

CDR3: CASSAEQGSYNSPLHF. DNA of the CDR3: TGTGCCAGCAGCGCGGAACAGGGCTCCTATAATTCACCCCTCCACTTT. This chain connects TRBV5-5 to TRBJ1-6; the D gene is possibly TRBD1 (6 bases). Deletions cut 4 bases from V and 0 bases from J, with 11 bases between. This CDR3 is built from 16 residues. Per the germline V gene, CDR1 is SGHKS and CDR2 is YYEKEE (reference sequence).

This clone was counted a few times. V gene TRBV28 combines with J gene TRBJ1-1, with 7 bases lining up with TRBD1. The germline gives CDR1 MDHEN, CDR2 SYDVKM. The junction had 9 bases not matched to a gene; V was cut back by 4 bases and J by 1 base. The CDR3 sequence is 16 residues long. The CDR3 DNA is TGTGCCAGCAGTTCGACCCCGGGACAGACGAACACTGAAGCTTTCTTT. Protein sequence: CASSSTPGQTNTEAFF.

This chain connects TRBV28 to TRBJ1-2; D is unresolved. CDR1 is MDHEN and CDR2 is SYDVKM in the germline V gene. Trimming left V 2 bases short and J 8 bases short, with 9 bases between. The CDR3 totals 12 residues. In DNA form, the CDR3 reads TGTGCCAGCAGTTTACTGGCGGGAGGCTACACCTTC. Translated: CASSLLAGGYTF.